Sequencing of this TCR beta chain was carried out in a study of OX40 agonist ivuxolimab in advanced cancers. Some background on the complete study: The costimulatory receptor OX40 (CD134) was targeted by ivuxolimab, a fully human IgG2 agonistic monoclonal antibody. Patients were allowed to have had prior anti-PD-1, anti-PD-L1 or anti-CTLA-4 therapy, and about 40% of the dose-escalation patients had been treated with checkpoint inhibitors. The monotherapy dose-escalation portion (N ≈ 56 patients) of the phase I ivuxolimab trial is reported in the paper. Intravenous ivuxolimab was administered to patients every 2 weeks at six dose levels: 0.01, 0.1, 0.3, 1.5, 3 and 10 mg/kg. Three dose-escalation patients achieved partial responses, one with hepatocellular carcinoma and two with cutaneous melanoma. A male proportion of around 80% and a mean age of around 60 years, ranging from roughly 23 to 85, were recorded for the dose-escalation cohort. The purpose of peripheral TCRbeta sequencing was to test whether ivuxolimab changed TCR sequence diversity and led to clonal T-cell expansion. Among the approximately 54 dose-escalation patients, some 20 had hepatocellular carcinoma, roughly 15 melanoma, 9 renal cell carcinoma and 9 head and neck cancer. Broader findings and caveats from the paper: Low levels of normalized T-cell clonal expansion were also shown by some nonresponding patients. The antigen specificity of the clonally expanded peripheral T cells was not determined. In the 0.1-3.0 mg/kg groups, partial responders had among the lowest normalized peripheral clonal expansion, particularly in CD8+ T cells. At doses from 0.1 to 3.0 mg/kg, clonal expansion was seen in both CD4+ and CD8+ blood T cells between baseline and week 6. After ivuxolimab, expanded clones were on average more numerous among CD8+ T cells than among CD4+ T cells.

Including cysteine and phenylalanine, the CDR3 has 15 amino acids. Only the CDR3 DNA stays, 45 bases, in frame from base 1. V was cut back by 0 bases and J by 7 bases, leaving a gap of 10 bases between them. Looking up the germline V gene yields CDR1 MNHEY and CDR2 SVGAGI. The trial excluded patients who had a history of autoimmune disease or were on systemic immunosuppression. Peripheral blood for TCR sequencing was drawn from every dose cohort at baseline, at cycle 4 day 1 and at cycle 7 day 1. The samples were taken from a phase I, first-in-human, multicenter, open-label dose-escalation trial of ivuxolimab. Adults with locally advanced or metastatic melanoma, renal cell, hepatocellular, or head and neck squamous cell carcinoma were enrolled in the trial. CD4+ and CD8+ T cells were sorted separately from peripheral blood before TCR sequencing. A remark on this clone: The clone's antigen remains unknown. Qualities for individual bases were not recorded, and no much larger clone is one base off.

Genomic DNA was extracted from sorted cells for sequencing of the TCRbeta CDR3 region. The immunoSEQ Assay was used for sequencing of TCRbeta CDR3 regions. As stored in TCRdb, this immuneACCESS dataset retains in-frame rearrangements with V and J assigned. A fraction of the clones does not appear; measured against another copy, unresolved V genes explain less than half of the discrepancy, and the remainder lacks a known reason. The table for this sample lists about 20,000 clones; 65% to 90% of them were counted only once. The ten largest clones represent around 16% of the sample. This chain is built from TRBV6-5 and TRBJ1-6; TRBD1 is a possible D gene, resting on 6 matching bases. This clonotype originated in an adult with an advanced solid tumor such as melanoma, head and neck, liver or kidney cancer. The sample here was CD4+ or CD8+ T cells sorted from blood, taken in a trial of the OX40 agonist ivuxolimab. The CDR3 sequence is CASSYSRQVNSPLHF. At the DNA level, the sequence is TGTGCCAGCAGTTACTCTCGACAGGTGAATTCACCCCTCCACTTT.